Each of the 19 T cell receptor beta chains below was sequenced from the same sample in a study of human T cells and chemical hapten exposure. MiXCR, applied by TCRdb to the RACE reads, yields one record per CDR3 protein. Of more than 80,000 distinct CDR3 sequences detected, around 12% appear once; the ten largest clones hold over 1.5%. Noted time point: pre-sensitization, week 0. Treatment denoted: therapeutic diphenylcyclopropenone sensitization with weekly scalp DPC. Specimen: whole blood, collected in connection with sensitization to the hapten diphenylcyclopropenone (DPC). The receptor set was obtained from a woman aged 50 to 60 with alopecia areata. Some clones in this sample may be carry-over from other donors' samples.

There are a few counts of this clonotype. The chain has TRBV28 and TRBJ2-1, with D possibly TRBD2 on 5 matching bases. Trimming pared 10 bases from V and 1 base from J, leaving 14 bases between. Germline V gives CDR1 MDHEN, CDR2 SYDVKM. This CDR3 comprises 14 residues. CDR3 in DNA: TGTGCCATCGCAGACGGCGGGTCCTACAATGAGCAGTTCTTC. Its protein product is CAIADGGSYNEQFF.

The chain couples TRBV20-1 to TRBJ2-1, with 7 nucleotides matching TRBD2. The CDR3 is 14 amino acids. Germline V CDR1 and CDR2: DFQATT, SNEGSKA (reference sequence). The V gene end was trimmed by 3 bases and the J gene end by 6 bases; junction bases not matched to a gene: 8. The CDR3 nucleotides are TGCAGTGCTAGTCCCCGGACTAGACCCAATGAGCAGTTCTTC. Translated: CSASPRTRPNEQFF.

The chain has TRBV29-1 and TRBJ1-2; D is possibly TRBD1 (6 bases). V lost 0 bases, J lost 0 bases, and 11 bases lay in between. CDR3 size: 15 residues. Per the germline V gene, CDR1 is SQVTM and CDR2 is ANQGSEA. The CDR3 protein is CSVEDGGTSNYGYTF. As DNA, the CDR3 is TGCAGCGTTGAAGATGGGGGGACATCTAACTATGGCTACACCTTC.

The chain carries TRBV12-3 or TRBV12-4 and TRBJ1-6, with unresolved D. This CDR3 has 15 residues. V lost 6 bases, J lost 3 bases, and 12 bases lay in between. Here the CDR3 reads CASRASGSYNSPLHF. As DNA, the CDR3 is TGTGCCAGCAGGGCCTCGGGCAGCTATAATTCACCCCTCCACTTT.

CDR3 DNA sequence: TGCAGCGTGACCGGGCTGAATTTCCCATTCGAGCAGTTCTTC. This sequence encodes CSVTGLNFPFEQFF. V usage is TRBV29-1 and J usage is TRBJ2-1; no definite D call. Germline V gives CDR1 SQVTM, CDR2 ANQGSEA. The CDR3 consists of 14 residues. V was trimmed by 6 bases and J by 10 bases, leaving 22 bases between them.

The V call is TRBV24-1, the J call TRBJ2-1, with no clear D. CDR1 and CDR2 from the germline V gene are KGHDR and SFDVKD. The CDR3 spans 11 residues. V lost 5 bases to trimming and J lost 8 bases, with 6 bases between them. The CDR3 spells CATSVQDEQFF. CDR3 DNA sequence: TGTGCCACCAGTGTCCAAGATGAGCAGTTCTTC.

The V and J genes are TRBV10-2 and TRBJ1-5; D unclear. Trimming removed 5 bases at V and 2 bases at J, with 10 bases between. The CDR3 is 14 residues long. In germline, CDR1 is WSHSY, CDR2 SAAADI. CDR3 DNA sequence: TGCGCCAGCAGTCAAGGGAGGCGCAATCAGCCCCAGCATTTT. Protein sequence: CASSQGRRNQPQHF.

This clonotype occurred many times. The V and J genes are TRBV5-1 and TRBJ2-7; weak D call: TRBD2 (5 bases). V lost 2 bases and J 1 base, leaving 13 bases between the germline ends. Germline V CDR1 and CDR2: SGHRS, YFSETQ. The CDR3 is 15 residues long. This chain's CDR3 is CASSLVQRSSYEQYF. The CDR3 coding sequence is TGCGCCAGCAGCTTAGTCCAGCGGTCTTCCTACGAGCAGTACTTC.

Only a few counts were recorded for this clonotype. The CDR3 nucleotides read TGTGCCAGCAGCGTCCCCGGCACCGGGGGGGAAGACGAGCAGTACTTC. It encodes CASSVPGTGGEDEQYF. The chain carries TRBV28 and TRBJ2-7; 8 nucleotides agree with TRBD2. V lost 6 bases to trimming and J lost 5 bases; unmatched junction nucleotides: 15. Germline CDR1 is MDHEN and CDR2 is SYDVKM. The CDR3 sequence is 16 residues long. The whole variable domain, filled in from reference TRBV28 and TRBJ2-7, reads DVKVTQSSRYLVKRTGEKVFLECVQDMDHENMFWYRQDPGLGLRLIYFSYDVKMKEKGDIPEGYSVSREKKERFSLILESASTNQTSMYLCASSVPGTGGEDEQYFGPGTRLTVT.

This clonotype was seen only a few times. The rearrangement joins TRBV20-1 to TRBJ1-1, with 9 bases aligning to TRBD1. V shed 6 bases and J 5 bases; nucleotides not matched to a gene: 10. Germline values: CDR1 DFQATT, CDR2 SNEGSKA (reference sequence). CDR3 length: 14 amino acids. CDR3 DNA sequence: TGCAGTGCGCGGCCGGGACAGGGCGCAACTGAAGCTTTCTTT. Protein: CSARPGQGATEAFF.

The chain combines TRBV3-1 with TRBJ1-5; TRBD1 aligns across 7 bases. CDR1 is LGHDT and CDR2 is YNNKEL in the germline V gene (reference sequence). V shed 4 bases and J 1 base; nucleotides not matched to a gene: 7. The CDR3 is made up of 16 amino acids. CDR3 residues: CASSPTGMASNQPQHF. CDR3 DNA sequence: TGTGCCAGCAGCCCGACAGGGATGGCAAGCAATCAGCCCCAGCATTTT.

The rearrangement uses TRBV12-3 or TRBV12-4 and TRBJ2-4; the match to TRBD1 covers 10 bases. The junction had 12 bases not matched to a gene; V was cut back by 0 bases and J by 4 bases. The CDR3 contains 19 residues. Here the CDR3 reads CASSLALTLTGGHKNIQYF. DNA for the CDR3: TGTGCCAGCAGTTTAGCGCTAACCCTGACAGGGGGCCATAAAAACATTCAGTACTTC.

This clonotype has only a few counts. CDR3 region: CASSFPRSPLHF. CDR3 in DNA: TGTGCCAGCAGTTTCCCTCGTTCACCCCTCCACTTT. The chain carries TRBV12-3 or TRBV12-4 and TRBJ1-6; D is ambiguous. The CDR3 sequence is 12 residues long. Trimming left V 3 bases short and J 9 bases short, with 6 bases between.

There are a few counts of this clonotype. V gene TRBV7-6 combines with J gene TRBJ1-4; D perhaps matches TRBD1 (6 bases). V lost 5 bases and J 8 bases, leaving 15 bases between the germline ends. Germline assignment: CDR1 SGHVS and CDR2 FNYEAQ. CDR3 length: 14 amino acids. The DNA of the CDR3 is TGTGCCAGCAGCCTACGACAGGATCCCGAAAAACTGTTTTTT. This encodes CASSLRQDPEKLFF.

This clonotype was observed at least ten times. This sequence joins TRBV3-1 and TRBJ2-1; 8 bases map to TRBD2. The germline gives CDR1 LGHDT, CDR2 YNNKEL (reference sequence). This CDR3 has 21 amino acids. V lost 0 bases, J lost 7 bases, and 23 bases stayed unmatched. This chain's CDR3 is CASSQDWISGMLGTEINEQFF. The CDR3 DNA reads TGTGCCAGCAGCCAAGATTGGATTAGCGGGATGCTAGGGACCGAGATTAATGAGCAGTTCTTC.

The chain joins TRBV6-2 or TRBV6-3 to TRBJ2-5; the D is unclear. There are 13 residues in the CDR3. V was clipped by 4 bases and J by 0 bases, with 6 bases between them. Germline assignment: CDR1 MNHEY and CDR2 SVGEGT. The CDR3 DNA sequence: TGTGCCAGCAGTTTCGGGTACCAAGAGACCCAGTACTTC. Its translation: CASSFGYQETQYF.

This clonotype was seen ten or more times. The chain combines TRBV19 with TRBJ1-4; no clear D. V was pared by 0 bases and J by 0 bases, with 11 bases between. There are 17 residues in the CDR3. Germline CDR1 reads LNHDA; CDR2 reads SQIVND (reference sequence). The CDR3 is CASSIDHGSATNEKLFF. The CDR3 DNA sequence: TGTGCCAGTAGTATAGATCACGGGAGTGCAACTAATGAAAAACTGTTTTTT.

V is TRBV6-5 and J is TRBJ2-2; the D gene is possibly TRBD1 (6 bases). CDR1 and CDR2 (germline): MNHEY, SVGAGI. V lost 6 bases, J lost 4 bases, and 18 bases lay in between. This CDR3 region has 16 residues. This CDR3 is CASRLAGTPLTGELFF. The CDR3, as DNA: TGTGCCAGCAGATTAGCCGGGACACCTCTCACCGGGGAGCTGTTTTTT.

In DNA form, the CDR3 reads TGTGCCAGCATCCGGACCAAGACGAACACTGAAGCTTTCTTT. This gives the protein CASIRTKTNTEAFF. The chain is built from TRBV12-3 or TRBV12-4 and TRBJ1-1; D is unclear. The length of the CDR3 is 14 residues. Trimming pared 7 bases from V and 1 base from J, leaving 13 bases between.